This TCR beta chain comes out of a study of blood T cell repertoires in COVID-19. Some clones are missing from TCRdb's copy, which holds only in-frame ones; the method was immunoSEQ multiplex PCR. Of around 46,000 clones in the sample, roughly 85% were seen once. This receptor was taken from a human donor in a cohort sampled during active COVID-19. The donor label of this sample is uncertain. Sequenced input: peripheral blood.

The CDR3 region has the DNA TGTGCCAGTAGTATAGCTTCAGGTGGCGCGATCGGCTACACCTTC. Translating it yields CASSIASGGAIGYTF. The chain joins TRBV19 to TRBJ1-2; D is unresolved. This CDR3 spans 15 amino acids. The V end lost 1 base, the J end lost 8 bases, and 17 bases lay between the germline ends. The germline V gene has CDR1 LNHDA and CDR2 SQIVND (reference sequence).